The 21 T cell receptor beta chains in this list originate from one sample, sequenced in a study of naive and memory T cell subsets. The SP2 primer and nested alpha and beta constant region primers amplified ligated cDNA in four rounds. TCRdb re-analysed the 5' RACE reads in MiXCR, keeping a single row per CDR3 protein. Altogether 60,000 or so distinct CDR3 sequences are present, over 7% being singletons, with the ten largest covering around 9.6%. TCR cDNA received a 3' ligated oligonucleotide that carried a UMI. All receptors derive from a male donor in good health.

The CDR3 sequence: CASNTGDPTDTQYF. The CDR3 DNA reads TGTGCCAGCAACACGGGAGACCCCACAGATACGCAGTATTTT. The chain links TRBV12-3 or TRBV12-4 to TRBJ2-3; TRBD2 might be the D (6 bases). The CDR3 covers 14 residues. The germline V and J ends were trimmed by 7 bases and 2 bases, with 13 bases remaining between them.

This clonotype has ten or more counts. The rearrangement uses TRBV6-5 and TRBJ1-2; 9 positions match TRBD1. The CDR3 sequence is 15 residues long. Germline loops: CDR1 MNHEY, CDR2 SVGAGI. V shed 4 bases and J 0 bases; nucleotides not matched to a gene: 3. The CDR3: CASSSTGGANYGYTF. CDR3 DNA sequence: TGTGCCAGCAGTTCGACAGGGGGAGCTAACTATGGCTACACCTTC.

This clonotype was observed many times. The V and J genes are TRBV6-5 and TRBJ2-7; 9 bases line up with TRBD1. CDR1 is MNHEY and CDR2 is SVGAGI in the germline V gene. This CDR3 has 14 amino acids. Unmatched junction bases numbered 12, after V lost 8 bases and J lost 7 bases. For the CDR3, the DNA is TGTGCCAGCGGGGCGGGACAGGGCCGGCGGGAGCAGTACTTC. It translates to CASGAGQGRREQYF.

V is TRBV29-1 and J is TRBJ2-3; D might be TRBD2 (5 bases). CDR3 length: 15 amino acids. Germline V gene sequence: CDR1 SQVTM, CDR2 ANQGSEA. The ends were cut back, 6 bases at V and 2 bases at J, with 18 bases in the middle. The chain's CDR3 is CSVRRESRITDTQYF. The DNA of the CDR3 is TGCAGCGTCCGCCGGGAATCGCGTATCACAGATACGCAGTATTTT.

This rearrangement joins TRBV12-3 or TRBV12-4 to TRBJ1-1; D possibly corresponds to TRBD1 (5 bases). The CDR3 covers 13 residues. The CDR3 reads CVLRTLSSTEAFF. The CDR3 DNA reads TGTGTCCTCAGGACACTCTCGTCCACTGAAGCTTTCTTT.

This clonotype was seen many times. The V gene is TRBV12-3 or TRBV12-4, the J gene TRBJ1-1, with D perhaps matching TRBD1 (6 bases). Trimming left V 6 bases short and J 5 bases short, with 16 bases between. CDR3 length: 14 residues. DNA of the CDR3: TGTGCCAGCAGCTTACAGGGTGGGGAGACTGAAGCTTTCTTT. Translating gives CASSLQGGETEAFF.

This clonotype came up many times. This chain uses TRBV7-8 with TRBJ1-2; TRBD1 matches 9 bases. The germline V gene has CDR1 SGHVS and CDR2 FQNEAQ. Unmatched junction bases numbered 4, after V lost 5 bases and J lost 0 bases. This CDR3 has 15 amino acids. In DNA, the CDR3 is TGTGCCAGCAGCAAACAGGGGGCAGCTAACTATGGCTACACCTTC. Translating it yields CASSKQGAANYGYTF.

This clonotype was seen a few times. The genes are TRBV6-2 or TRBV6-3 and TRBJ2-3; no clear D gene. Trimming removed 2 bases from V and 4 bases from J, with 28 bases in between. The length of the CDR3 is 20 residues. Germline V gives CDR1 MNHEY, CDR2 SVGEGT. CDR3 in DNA: TGTGCCAGCAGTTACACGAACCCAGCCCTGGGGTTCGAGACATCAGATACGCAGTATTTT. Translating it yields CASSYTNPALGFETSDTQYF.

This clonotype was observed a handful of times. V gene TRBV29-1 combines with J gene TRBJ2-7; 9 positions match TRBD2. CDR3 length: 14 amino acids. The germline V gene encodes CDR1 SQVTM and CDR2 ANQGSEA. V gave up 6 bases and J gave up 7 bases; unmatched junction bases: 13. CDR3 in DNA: TGCAGCGTCACCGGGACTAGCTCGTTACGGGAGCAGTACTTC. This translates into CSVTGTSSLREQYF.

This clonotype was detected ten times or more. The genes are TRBV20-1 and TRBJ1-1; no clear D. Germline CDR1 DFQATT, CDR2 SNEGSKA (reference sequence). The CDR3 is 13 residues long. V gave up 2 bases and J gave up 4 bases, with 11 bases separating them. The CDR3 spells CSARPLESTEAFF. In DNA, the CDR3 is TGCAGTGCTAGACCCTTGGAAAGCACTGAAGCTTTCTTT.

V and J are TRBV12-3 or TRBV12-4 and TRBJ2-7, with TRBD2 matching over 9 bases. This CDR3 has 15 amino acids. After removal of 2 bases from V and 4 bases from J, the junction contained 6 bases not matched to a gene. This CDR3 reads CASSLRAGGGYEQYF. The CDR3 nucleotides are TGTGCCAGCAGTTTAAGGGCGGGAGGGGGGTACGAGCAGTACTTC.

This rearrangement joins TRBV7-8 to TRBJ1-1, with TRBD1 matching 8 bases. The CDR3 has 16 residues. CDR1 is SGHVS and CDR2 is FQNEAQ in the germline V gene. Germline trimming cut 0 bases from V and 1 base from J; bases unmatched to any gene: 4. CDR3 bases: TGTGCCAGCAGCTTAGCATCCGGACAGGGGAACACTGAAGCTTTCTTT. It is translated as CASSLASGQGNTEAFF.

The table lists this clonotype with a few counts. V and J are TRBV6-1 and TRBJ2-1; the D gene is possibly TRBD2 (6 bases). CDR3 length: 15 amino acids. V was pared by 6 bases and J by 9 bases, with 21 bases between. Germline CDR1 and CDR2: MNHNS and SASEGT. CDR3 in DNA: TGTGCCAGCAGGCCGGGTGGACTCCTCGGGGGTGAGCAGTTCTTC. Protein: CASRPGGLLGGEQFF.

This clonotype was recorded many times. Germline and junction disagree at one end, which may indicate a read error. The rearrangement joins TRBV28 to TRBJ2-7, with D tentatively TRBD1 (5 bases). The CDR3 runs 12 residues. CDR1 and CDR2 (germline): MDHEN, SYDVKM. CDR3 DNA sequence: TGTGCCAGCAGTTTATTGGACAAAGCCCACCTTTTC. Translated, it gives CASSLLDKAHLF.

This clonotype has just a few counts. The chain joins TRBV12-3 or TRBV12-4 to TRBJ1-2; D unresolved. V was cut by 6 bases and J by 2 bases, with 7 bases left in between. The CDR3 is 12 amino acids. The CDR3 nucleotides read TGTGCCAGCAGGGAGACGAACTATGGCTACACCTTC. Translating it yields CASRETNYGYTF.

This clonotype appeared a few times. The V gene is TRBV19, the J gene TRBJ2-3, with 8 nucleotides matching TRBD2. Unmatched junction bases numbered 7, after V lost 5 bases and J lost 6 bases. This CDR3 is 14 amino acids long. Germline CDR1 and CDR2: LNHDA and SQIVND (reference sequence). This CDR3 is CASSHRERGDTQYF. The DNA of the CDR3 is TGTGCCAGTAGTCACCGGGAGCGGGGGGATACGCAGTATTTT.

The gene calls are TRBV3-1 and TRBJ2-5, with TRBD1 identical over 9 bases. The CDR3 length is 16 residues. V dropped 1 base and J dropped 5; count of bases not matched to a gene: 8. Per germline, CDR1 LGHDT and CDR2 YNNKEL (reference sequence). The CDR3, as DNA: TGTGCCAGCAGCCAAGGGACAGGGGCCCCCAGGGAGACCCAGTACTTC. Translation gives CASSQGTGAPRETQYF.

The chain couples TRBV18 to TRBJ1-4, with 8 bases fitting TRBD1. With 3 bases clipped from V and 7 bases from J, the junction kept 13 bases outside the gene matches. The CDR3 totals 17 residues. The germline gives CDR1 KGHSH, CDR2 LQKENI. Written as DNA, the CDR3 is TGTGCCAGCTCACCGATGGGGACAGGCCCAGTGGGTGAAAAACTGTTTTTT. It encodes CASSPMGTGPVGEKLFF.

This clonotype was found many times. The V call is TRBV7-2, the J call TRBJ2-7, with no clear D. Germline V gives CDR1 SGHTA, CDR2 FQGNSA. The CDR3 is 14 amino acids. V gave up 2 bases and J gave up 0 bases, with 8 bases separating them. The chain's CDR3 is CASSLQALSYEQYF. The CDR3 DNA sequence: TGTGCCAGCAGCTTACAGGCCCTCTCCTACGAGCAGTACTTC.

This chain uses TRBV5-1 with TRBJ2-7; 12 bases fit TRBD1. The V and J ends lost 7 bases and 4 bases, in that order; junction bases with no gene match: 6. The CDR3 consists of 14 residues. The germline V gene encodes CDR1 SGHRS and CDR2 YFSETQ. CDR3 in amino acids: CASFPGQGAYEQYF. In nucleotides, the CDR3 is TGCGCCAGCTTTCCGGGACAGGGGGCTTACGAGCAGTACTTC.

This clonotype was counted at least ten times. The rearrangement joins TRBV12-3 or TRBV12-4 to TRBJ2-5; 9 nucleotides align to TRBD2. The V segment lost 5 bases and the J segment 4 bases; nucleotides outside the gene matches: 8. The CDR3 runs to 15 residues. The CDR3 loop is CASSLGAGGIETQYF. CDR3 nucleotide sequence: TGTGCCAGCAGTCTCGGGGCGGGAGGGATAGAGACCCAGTACTTC.